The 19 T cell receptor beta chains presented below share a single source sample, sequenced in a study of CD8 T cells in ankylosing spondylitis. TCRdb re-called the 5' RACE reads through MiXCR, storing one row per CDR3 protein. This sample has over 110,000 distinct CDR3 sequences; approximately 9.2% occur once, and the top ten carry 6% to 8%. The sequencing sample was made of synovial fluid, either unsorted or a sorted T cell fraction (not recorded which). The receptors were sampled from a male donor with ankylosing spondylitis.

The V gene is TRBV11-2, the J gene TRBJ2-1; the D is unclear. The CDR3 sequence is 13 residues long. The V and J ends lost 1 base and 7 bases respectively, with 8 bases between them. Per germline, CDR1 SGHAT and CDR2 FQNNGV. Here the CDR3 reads CASSLVPLNEQFF. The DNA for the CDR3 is TGTGCCAGCAGCTTAGTCCCCTTGAATGAGCAGTTCTTC.

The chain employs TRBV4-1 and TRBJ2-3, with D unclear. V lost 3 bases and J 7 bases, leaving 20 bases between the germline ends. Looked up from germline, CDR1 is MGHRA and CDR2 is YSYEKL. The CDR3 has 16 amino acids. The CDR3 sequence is CASSQRYSSDQHTQYF. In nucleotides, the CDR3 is TGCGCCAGCAGCCAGAGATATAGCTCCGACCAGCATACGCAGTATTTT.

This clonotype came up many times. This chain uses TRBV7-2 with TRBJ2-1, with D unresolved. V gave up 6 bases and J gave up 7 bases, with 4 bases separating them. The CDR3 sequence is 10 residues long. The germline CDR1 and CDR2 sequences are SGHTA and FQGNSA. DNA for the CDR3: TGTGCCAGCAGTCGAAATGAGCAGTTCTTC. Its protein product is CASSRNEQFF.

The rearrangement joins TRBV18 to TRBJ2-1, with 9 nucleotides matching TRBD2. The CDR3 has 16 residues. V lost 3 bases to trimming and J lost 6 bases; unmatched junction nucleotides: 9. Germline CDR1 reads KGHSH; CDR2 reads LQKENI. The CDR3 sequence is CASSPNSGSNGNEQFF. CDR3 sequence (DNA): TGTGCCAGCTCACCGAATAGCGGGAGCAATGGCAATGAGCAGTTCTTC.

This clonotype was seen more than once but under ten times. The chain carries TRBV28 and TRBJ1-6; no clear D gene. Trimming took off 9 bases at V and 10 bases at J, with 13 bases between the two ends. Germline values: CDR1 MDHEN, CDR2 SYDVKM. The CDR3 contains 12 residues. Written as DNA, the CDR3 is TGTGCCAGTAGGGAGGGAAGATCACCCCTCCACTTT. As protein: CASREGRSPLHF.

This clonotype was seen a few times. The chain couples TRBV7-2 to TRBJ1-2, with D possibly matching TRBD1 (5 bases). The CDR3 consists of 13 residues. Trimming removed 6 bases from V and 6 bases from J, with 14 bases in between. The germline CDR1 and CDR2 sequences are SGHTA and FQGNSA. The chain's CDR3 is CASSSGTHDGYTF. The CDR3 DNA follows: TGTGCCAGCAGTTCCGGGACTCATGATGGCTACACCTTC.

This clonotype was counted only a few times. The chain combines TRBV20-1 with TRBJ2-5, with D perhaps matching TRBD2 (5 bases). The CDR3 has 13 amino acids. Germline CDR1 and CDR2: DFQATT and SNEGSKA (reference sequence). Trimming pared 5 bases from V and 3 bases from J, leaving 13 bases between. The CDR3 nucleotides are TGCAGTGCTCCCGTGCCCGGGAAAGAGACCCAGTACTTC. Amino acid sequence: CSAPVPGKETQYF.

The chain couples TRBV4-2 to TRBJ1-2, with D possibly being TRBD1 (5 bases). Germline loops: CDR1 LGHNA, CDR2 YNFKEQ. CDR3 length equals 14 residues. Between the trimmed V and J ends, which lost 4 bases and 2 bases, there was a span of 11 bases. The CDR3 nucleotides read TGTGCCAGCAGCCCAAGTCGGGGGAACTATGGCTACACCTTC. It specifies CASSPSRGNYGYTF.

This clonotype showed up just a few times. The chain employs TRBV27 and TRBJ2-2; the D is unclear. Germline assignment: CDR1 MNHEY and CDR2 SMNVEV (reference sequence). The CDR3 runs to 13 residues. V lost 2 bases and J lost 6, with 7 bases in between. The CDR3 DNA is TGTGCCAGCAGTTTAGACTCTCCCGGGGAGCTGTTTTTT. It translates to CASSLDSPGELFF.

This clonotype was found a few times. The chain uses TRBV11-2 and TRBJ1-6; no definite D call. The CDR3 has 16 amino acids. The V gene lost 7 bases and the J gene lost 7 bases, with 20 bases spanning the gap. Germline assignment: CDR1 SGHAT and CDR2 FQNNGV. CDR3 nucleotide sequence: TGTGCCAGCACCCGATACATCGGAGATGAGAATTCACCCCTCCACTTT. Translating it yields CASTRYIGDENSPLHF.

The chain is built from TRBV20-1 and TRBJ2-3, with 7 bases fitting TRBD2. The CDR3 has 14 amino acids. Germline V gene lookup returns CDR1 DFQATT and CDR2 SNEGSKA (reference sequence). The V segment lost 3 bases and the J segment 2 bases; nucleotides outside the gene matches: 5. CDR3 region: CSARSGLHTDTQYF. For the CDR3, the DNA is TGCAGTGCTAGGTCGGGACTACACACAGATACGCAGTATTTT.

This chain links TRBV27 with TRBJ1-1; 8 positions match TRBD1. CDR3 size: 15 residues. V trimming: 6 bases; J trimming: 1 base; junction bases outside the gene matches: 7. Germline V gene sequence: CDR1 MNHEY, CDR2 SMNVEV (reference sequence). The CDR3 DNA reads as TGTGCCAGCAGAGGATGGACAGGGTCGAACACTGAAGCTTTCTTT. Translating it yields CASRGWTGSNTEAFF.

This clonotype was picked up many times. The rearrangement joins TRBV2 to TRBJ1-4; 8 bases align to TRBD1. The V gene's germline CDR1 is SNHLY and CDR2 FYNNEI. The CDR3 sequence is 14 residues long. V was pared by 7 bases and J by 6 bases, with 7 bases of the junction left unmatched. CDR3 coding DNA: TGTGCCAGCAAGGGAGAGACAGGGGATGAAAAACTGTTTTTT. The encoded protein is CASKGETGDEKLFF.

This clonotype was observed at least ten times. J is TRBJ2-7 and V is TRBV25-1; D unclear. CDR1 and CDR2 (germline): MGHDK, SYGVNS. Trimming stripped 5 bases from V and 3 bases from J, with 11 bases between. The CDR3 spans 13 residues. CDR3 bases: TGTGCCAGCAGTTCCACGACAAGCTACGAGCAGTACTTC. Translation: CASSSTTSYEQYF.

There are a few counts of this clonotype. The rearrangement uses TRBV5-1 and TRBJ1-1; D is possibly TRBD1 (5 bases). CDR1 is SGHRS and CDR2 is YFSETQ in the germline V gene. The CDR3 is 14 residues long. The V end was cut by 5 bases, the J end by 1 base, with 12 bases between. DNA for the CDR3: TGCGCCAGCAGACCTTCAGGGTGGAACACTGAAGCTTTCTTT. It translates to CASRPSGWNTEAFF. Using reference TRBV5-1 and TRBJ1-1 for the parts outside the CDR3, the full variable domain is KAGVTQTPRYLIKTRGQQVTLSCSPISGHRSVSWYQQTPGQGLQFLFEYFSETQRNKGNFPGRFSGRQFSNSRSEMNVSTLELGDSALYLCASRPSGWNTEAFFGQGTRLTVV.

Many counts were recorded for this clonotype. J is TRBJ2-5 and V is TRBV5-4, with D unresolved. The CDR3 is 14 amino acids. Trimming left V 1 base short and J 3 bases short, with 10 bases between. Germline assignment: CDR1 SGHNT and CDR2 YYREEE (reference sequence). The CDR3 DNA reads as TGTGCCAGCAGCTTGAAAGATTTGAAAGAGACCCAGTACTTC. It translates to CASSLKDLKETQYF.

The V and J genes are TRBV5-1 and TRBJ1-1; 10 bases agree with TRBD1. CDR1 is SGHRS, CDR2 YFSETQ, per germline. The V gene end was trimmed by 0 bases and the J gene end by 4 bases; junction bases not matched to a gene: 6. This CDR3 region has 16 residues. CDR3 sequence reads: CASSLGQGAWSTEAFF. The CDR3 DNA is TGCGCCAGCAGCTTGGGACAGGGGGCATGGAGCACTGAAGCTTTCTTT.

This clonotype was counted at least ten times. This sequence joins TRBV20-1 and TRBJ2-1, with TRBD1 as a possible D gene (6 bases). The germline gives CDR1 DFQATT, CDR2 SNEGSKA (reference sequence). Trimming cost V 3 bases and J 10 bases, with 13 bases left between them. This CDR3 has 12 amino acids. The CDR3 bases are TGCAGTGCTAGTTTTCAGGGGTTGGAGCAGTTCTTC. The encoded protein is CSASFQGLEQFF.

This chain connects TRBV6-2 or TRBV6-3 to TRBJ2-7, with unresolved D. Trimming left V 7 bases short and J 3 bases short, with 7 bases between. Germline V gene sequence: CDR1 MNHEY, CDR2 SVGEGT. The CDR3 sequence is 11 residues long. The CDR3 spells CASTNDYEQYF. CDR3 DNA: TGTGCCAGCACCAATGACTACGAGCAGTACTTC.